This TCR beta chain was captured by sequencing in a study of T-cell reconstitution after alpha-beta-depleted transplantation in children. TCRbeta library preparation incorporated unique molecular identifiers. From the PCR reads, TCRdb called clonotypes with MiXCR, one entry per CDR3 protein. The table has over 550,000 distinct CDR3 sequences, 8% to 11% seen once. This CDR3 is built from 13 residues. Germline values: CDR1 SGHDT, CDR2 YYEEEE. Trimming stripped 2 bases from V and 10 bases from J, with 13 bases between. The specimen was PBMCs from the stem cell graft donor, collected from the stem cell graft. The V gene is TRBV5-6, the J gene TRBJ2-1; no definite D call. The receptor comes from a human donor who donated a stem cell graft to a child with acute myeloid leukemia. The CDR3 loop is CASSFNRVGEQFF. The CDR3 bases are TGTGCCAGCAGCTTTAACCGGGTAGGGGAGCAGTTCTTC.